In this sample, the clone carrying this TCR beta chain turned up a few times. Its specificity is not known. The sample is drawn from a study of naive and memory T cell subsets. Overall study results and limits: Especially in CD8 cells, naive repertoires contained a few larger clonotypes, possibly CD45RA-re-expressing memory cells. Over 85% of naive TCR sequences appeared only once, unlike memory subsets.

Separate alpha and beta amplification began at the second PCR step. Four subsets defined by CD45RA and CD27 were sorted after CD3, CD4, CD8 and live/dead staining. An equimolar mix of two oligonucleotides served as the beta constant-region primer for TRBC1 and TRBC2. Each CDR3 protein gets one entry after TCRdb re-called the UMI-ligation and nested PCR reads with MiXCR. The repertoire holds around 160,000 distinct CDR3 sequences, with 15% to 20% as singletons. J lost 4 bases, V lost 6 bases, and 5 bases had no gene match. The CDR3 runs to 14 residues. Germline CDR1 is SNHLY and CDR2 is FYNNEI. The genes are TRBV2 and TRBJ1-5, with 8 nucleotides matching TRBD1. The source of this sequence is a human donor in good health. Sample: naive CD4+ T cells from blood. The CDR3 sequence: CASRMDRENQPQHF. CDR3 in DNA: TGTGCCAGCAGGATGGACAGGGAAAATCAGCCCCAGCATTTT.